The 23 T cell receptor beta chains listed next were all sequenced from one sample in a study of regulatory T cells in long-lasting Graves disease. Time point: newly diagnosed GD, antithyroid drugs for less than 3 months. The TCR library used RNA extracted from PBMCs. The TCR beta library used iRepertoire HTBI primers with Arm-PCR amplification of CDR3. TCRdb passed the multiplex PCR reads through MiXCR, listing each CDR3 protein once. The sample lists about 500,000 distinct CDR3 sequences; approximately 12% were seen once. These data were also reused for a study on T cells in Graves' hyperthyroidism and ophthalmopathy.

The input for sequencing was peripheral blood mononuclear cells (PBMCs), taken at new diagnosis, from a patient treated with antithyroid drugs. The receptors here all came from a woman younger than 45 with Graves disease.

This clonotype showed up just a few times. The chain uses TRBV20-1 and TRBJ2-5; 9 bases map to TRBD2. The CDR3 has 17 amino acids. Losses at the gene ends were 6 bases for V and 5 bases for J; bases not matched to a gene: 19. CDR1 DFQATT and CDR2 SNEGSKA come from the germline V gene (reference sequence). In DNA form, the CDR3 reads TGCAGTGCCCCAGCGGCTAGCGGGGTAACCTGGGGGGAGACCCAGTACTTC. Translating it yields CSAPAASGVTWGETQYF.

In this sample, this clonotype turned up many times. This chain joins TRBV30 and TRBJ2-7; TRBD1 matches 10 bases. V was clipped by 2 bases and J by 5 bases; unmatched bases: 9. The CDR3 spans 15 residues. CDR1 and CDR2 from the germline V gene are GTSNPN and SVGIG (reference sequence). The CDR3 is CAWSPFRDRGHEQYF. As DNA, the CDR3 is TGTGCCTGGAGTCCATTCCGGGACAGGGGCCACGAGCAGTACTTC.

This clonotype was seen many times. The chain is built from TRBV12-3 or TRBV12-4 and TRBJ2-3, with 14 bases matching TRBD2. The ends lost 4 bases at V and 5 bases at J; junction bases unmatched: 8. This CDR3 has 17 residues. CDR3 residues: CASSSRLAGGPGDTQYF. The CDR3 coding sequence is TGTGCCAGCAGTTCTCGACTAGCGGGAGGGCCGGGAGATACGCAGTATTTT.

The chain joins TRBV29-1 to TRBJ2-2; D is unclear. Germline assignment: CDR1 SQVTM and CDR2 ANQGSEA. The V and J ends lost 0 bases and 5 bases respectively, with 13 bases between them. The CDR3 runs 15 residues. CDR3 sequence reads: CSVEDRAGRTGELFF. CDR3 bases: TGCAGCGTTGAAGATCGGGCCGGAAGGACCGGGGAGCTGTTTTTT.

This clonotype was picked up many times. This chain links TRBV11-3 with TRBJ2-3; D unresolved. Germline V gene lookup returns CDR1 SGHNT and CDR2 YENEEA. The CDR3 is 14 amino acids. The ends were cut back, 5 bases at V and 7 bases at J, with 16 bases in the middle. The CDR3 loop is CASSPSAGSYTQYF. Written as DNA, the CDR3 is TGTGCCAGCAGCCCCTCGGCCGGATCGTATACGCAGTATTTT. Full variable domain (missing parts from reference TRBV11-3 and TRBJ2-3): EAGVVQSPRYKIIEKKQPVAFWCNPISGHNTLYWYLQNLGQGPELLIRYENEEAVDDSQLPKDRFSAERLKGVDSTLKIQPAELGDSAVYLCASSPSAGSYTQYFGPGTRLTVL.

This clonotype was recorded many times. This chain connects TRBV2 to TRBJ1-2, with 7 bases lining up with TRBD1. Germline V gives CDR1 SNHLY, CDR2 FYNNEI. V lost 6 bases and J lost 7; bases outside the gene matches: 8. The CDR3 extends over 13 amino acids. DNA for the CDR3: TGTGCCAGCAGCATACAGGGGCTCGGTGGCTACACCTTC. It encodes CASSIQGLGGYTF.

This clonotype was recorded at least ten times. The CDR3 spells CASRPGPGADTQYF. CDR3 in DNA: TGTGCCAGCAGGCCGGGACCAGGGGCAGATACGCAGTATTTT. The chain couples TRBV5-4 to TRBJ2-3; tentatively, D is TRBD1 (6 bases). V dropped 5 bases and J dropped 4 bases, with 14 bases sitting between them. Germline V lookup: CDR1 SGHNT, CDR2 YYREEE (reference sequence). The CDR3 has 14 amino acids.

This clonotype was seen at least ten times. The V call is TRBV18, the J call TRBJ2-7, with a tentative D call TRBD1 (5 bases). The CDR3 covers 14 residues. Trimming cost V 2 bases and J 2 bases, with 10 bases left between them. Germline assignment: CDR1 KGHSH and CDR2 LQKENI. The CDR3 sequence: CASSPVQATYEQYF. The CDR3 DNA follows: TGTGCCAGCTCACCAGTACAGGCCACCTACGAGCAGTACTTC.

This clonotype was seen many times. The V call is TRBV28, the J call TRBJ2-1; D tentatively reads TRBD1 or TRBD2 (5 bases each). Trimming took off 2 bases at V and 4 bases at J, with 12 bases between the two ends. The CDR3 is 15 amino acids. Germline CDR1 MDHEN, CDR2 SYDVKM. In DNA form, the CDR3 reads TGTGCCAGCAGTTTAGGGACCTCCAGGTACAATGAGCAGTTCTTC. Translation: CASSLGTSRYNEQFF.

The CDR3 here is CASSPQGHIAEQYF. In nucleotides, the CDR3 is TGTGCCAGCAGCCCCCAGGGACACATAGCGGAGCAGTACTTC. The rearrangement links TRBV6-1 to TRBJ2-7; a weak D match, TRBD1 (6 bases). The CDR3 consists of 14 residues. Per germline, CDR1 MNHNS and CDR2 SASEGT. V lost 6 bases to trimming and J lost 7 bases, with 19 bases between them.

This clonotype was detected many times. The genes are TRBV6-1 and TRBJ2-5; possibly TRBD1 or TRBD2 for D (5 bases each). Trimming shortened V by 4 bases and J by 7 bases, and 16 bases separated the two germline ends. In germline, CDR1 is MNHNS, CDR2 SASEGT. The CDR3 is 14 amino acids. CDR3 sequence reads: CASSADSSSGTQYF. The CDR3 DNA reads as TGTGCCAGCAGTGCCGACAGCTCCAGCGGGACCCAGTACTTC.

This clonotype was seen a few times. This chain links TRBV4-1 with TRBJ2-3; D not certain. The CDR3 covers 16 residues. V was clipped by 1 base and J by 0 bases, with 11 bases between them. Germline V gives CDR1 MGHRA, CDR2 YSYEKL. The CDR3 reads CASSQGAYPSTDTQYF. CDR3 nucleotides: TGCGCCAGCAGCCAAGGAGCGTATCCTAGCACAGATACGCAGTATTTT.

This clonotype was counted many times. CDR3 nucleotides: TGTGCCAGCAGCCACAGGGTCAATGAGCAGTTCTTC. Its translation is CASSHRVNEQFF. This chain connects TRBV3-1 to TRBJ2-1, with D tentatively TRBD1 (5 bases). Germline V gives CDR1 LGHDT, CDR2 YNNKEL (reference sequence). Trimming left V 3 bases short and J 6 bases short, with 6 bases between. The CDR3 is made up of 12 amino acids.

A remark on this clonotype: One end of the junction does not line up with germline, which may come from a read error. This chain uses TRBV27 with TRBJ2-7, with D possibly matching TRBD1 (5 bases). CDR1 and CDR2 from the germline V gene are MNHEY and SMNVEV (reference sequence). CDR3 size: 15 residues. The CDR3, as DNA: TGTGCCAGCAGTCCCAGGGCAGGGTGGATGTACGGGCAGTACTTC. It is translated as CASSPRAGWMYGQYF.

V usage is TRBV15 and J usage is TRBJ2-7; TRBD1 aligns across 7 bases. The junction had 4 bases not matched to a gene; V was cut back by 5 bases and J by 3 bases. Germline loops: CDR1 LNHNV, CDR2 YYDKDF (reference sequence). The CDR3 length is 13 residues. CDR3 DNA sequence: TGTGCCACCAGCGTAAACAGGGGCTACGAGCAGTACTTC. This codes for CATSVNRGYEQYF.

In its sample, this clonotype was seen a few times. The V gene is TRBV25-1, the J gene TRBJ2-4; D is undetermined. This CDR3 has 13 residues. Germline CDR1 MGHDK, CDR2 SYGVNS. Deletions cut 8 bases from V and 6 bases from J, with 14 bases between. The CDR3 DNA follows: TGTGCCAGCCTTACCTGCCCGGGAAACATTCAGTACTTC. As protein: CASLTCPGNIQYF.

The rearrangement joins TRBV6-1 to TRBJ2-1; 12 nucleotides match TRBD2. Trimming at V came to 5 bases and at J to 9 bases, leaving 8 bases not matched to a gene. The germline V gene encodes CDR1 MNHNS and CDR2 SASEGT. CDR3 size: 15 residues. The DNA of the CDR3 is TGTGCCAGCAGTAAGACTAGCGGGAGAACGAGTGAGCAGTTCTTC. Amino acids: CASSKTSGRTSEQFF.

The table lists this clonotype with many counts. The genes are TRBV14 and TRBJ2-1; 13 bases map to TRBD2. The CDR3 totals 18 residues. Germline trimming cut 3 bases from V and 1 base from J; bases unmatched to any gene: 6. Germline CDR1 SGHDN, CDR2 FVKESK. The CDR3 region is CASSQRGTSGDSYNEQFF. The CDR3 DNA is TGTGCCAGCAGCCAGCGCGGGACTAGCGGGGATTCCTACAATGAGCAGTTCTTC.

This clonotype was recorded at least ten times. The V and J genes are TRBV2 and TRBJ2-3; the D gene could be TRBD1 or TRBD2 (5 bases each). The CDR3 spans 15 residues. V lost 0 bases to trimming and J lost 3 bases, with 10 bases between them. Germline V lookup: CDR1 SNHLY, CDR2 FYNNEI. This CDR3 reads CASSEARWGTDTQYF. CDR3 in DNA: TGTGCCAGCAGTGAAGCACGTTGGGGGACAGATACGCAGTATTTT.

This clonotype has ten or more counts. The rearrangement joins TRBV10-3 to TRBJ1-1, with a weak D call TRBD1 (5 bases). The CDR3 covers 13 residues. CDR1 and CDR2 from the germline V gene are ENHRY and SYGVKD. V gave up 4 bases and J gave up 3 bases, with 9 bases separating them. CDR3 loop: CAISGPRDTEAFF. The CDR3 DNA sequence: TGTGCCATCAGTGGACCCAGGGACACTGAAGCTTTCTTT.

This clonotype has a count of ten or more. CDR3 sequence: CASGRPGLANEQFF. CDR3 DNA sequence: TGTGCCAGTGGACGTCCCGGACTAGCAAATGAGCAGTTCTTC. V usage is TRBV19 and J usage is TRBJ2-1; TRBD2 aligns across 8 bases. J was trimmed by 7 bases and V by 8 bases; bases with no gene match: 10. CDR3 length: 14 amino acids. Germline CDR1 and CDR2: LNHDA and SQIVND (reference sequence).

The V call is TRBV29-1, the J call TRBJ2-1; tentatively, D is TRBD1 (7 bases). Germline assignment: CDR1 SQVTM and CDR2 ANQGSEA. CDR3 length equals 14 residues. V was shortened by 7 bases and J by 4 bases, with 17 bases between the two germline ends. Written as DNA, the CDR3 is TGCAGCGCCGTGCGGGACAGAAGATACAATGAGCAGTTCTTC. Translating gives CSAVRDRRYNEQFF.

At least ten counts were recorded for this clonotype. The chain uses TRBV2 and TRBJ1-1; unclear D gene. V was pared by 7 bases and J by 1 base, with 10 bases between. In germline, CDR1 is SNHLY, CDR2 FYNNEI. This CDR3 has 13 residues. Here the CDR3 DNA reads TGTGCCAGCATGCCAGAATCGAACACTGAAGCTTTCTTT. Protein: CASMPESNTEAFF.